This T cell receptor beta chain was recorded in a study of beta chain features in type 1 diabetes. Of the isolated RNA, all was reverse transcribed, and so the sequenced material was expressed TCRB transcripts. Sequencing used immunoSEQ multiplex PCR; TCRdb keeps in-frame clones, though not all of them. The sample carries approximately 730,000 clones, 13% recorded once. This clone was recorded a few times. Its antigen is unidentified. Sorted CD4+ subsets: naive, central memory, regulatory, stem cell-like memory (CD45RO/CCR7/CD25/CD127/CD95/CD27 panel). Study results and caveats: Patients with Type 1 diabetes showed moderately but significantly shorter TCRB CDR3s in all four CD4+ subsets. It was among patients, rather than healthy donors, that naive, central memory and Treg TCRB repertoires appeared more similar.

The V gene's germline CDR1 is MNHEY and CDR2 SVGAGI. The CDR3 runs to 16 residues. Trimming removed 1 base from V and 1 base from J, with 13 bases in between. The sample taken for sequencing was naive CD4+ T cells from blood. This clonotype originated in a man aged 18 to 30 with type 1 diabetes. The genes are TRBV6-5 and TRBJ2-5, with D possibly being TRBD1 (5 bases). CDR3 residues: CASSYLGRAFQETQYF. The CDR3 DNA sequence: TGTGCCAGCAGTTACTTGGGCAGGGCCTTCCAAGAGACCCAGTACTTC.